The 6 T cell receptor beta chains in this list originate from one sample, sequenced in a study of T-cell reconstitution after alpha-beta-depleted transplantation in children. The TCRbeta library was prepared with unique molecular identifiers. Each CDR3 protein gets one entry after TCRdb re-called the PCR reads with MiXCR. The sample lists 90,000 to 130,000 distinct CDR3 sequences, 5% to 7% occurring once. The material sequenced was PBMCs, mostly from graft donor cells, taken 360 days after TCRalphabeta/CD19-depleted stem cell transplant. The receptors derive from a male patient aged 2-15 years who had a stem cell transplant for acute lymphoblastic leukemia, so the T cells may come from the graft donor.

This clonotype was seen repeatedly, ten times or more. The chain recombines TRBV15 with TRBJ2-2; tentative D call: TRBD2 (6 bases). V shed 6 bases and J shed 5 bases, with 13 bases lying between them. Germline values: CDR1 LNHNV, CDR2 YYDKDF (reference sequence). This CDR3 has 14 amino acids. The CDR3 here is CATRAGRNTGELFF. The CDR3 DNA follows: TGTGCCACCAGGGCGGGACGTAATACCGGGGAGCTGTTTTTT.

This clonotype occurred many times. This chain connects TRBV7-6 to TRBJ2-5; TRBD1 might be the D (8 bases). From germline, CDR1 is SGHVS and CDR2 FNYEAQ. This CDR3 has 19 amino acids. V gave up 5 bases and J gave up 4 bases, with 29 bases separating them. In DNA, the CDR3 is TGTGCCAGCAGCCCTCTTCATTCTATCAAACAGGGGGGGTCAGAGACCCAGTACTTC. It yields the protein CASSPLHSIKQGGSETQYF.

This clonotype was seen ten or more times. This chain joins TRBV10-3 and TRBJ2-1; D perhaps matches TRBD1 (5 bases). V was cut by 4 bases and J by 0 bases, with 13 bases left in between. CDR1 and CDR2 from the germline V gene are ENHRY and SYGVKD. The length of the CDR3 is 16 residues. This CDR3 reads CAISAVRVYSYNEQFF. The CDR3 coding sequence is TGTGCCATCAGTGCGGTCAGGGTGTACTCCTACAATGAGCAGTTCTTC.

Ten or more counts support this clonotype. CDR3 in DNA: TGTGCCATCAGTGACCAACTTAACTCTGGCGGGGGTAGCACAGATACGCAGTATTTT. Translating it yields CAISDQLNSGGGSTDTQYF. The chain joins TRBV10-3 to TRBJ2-3; 7 bases are a match to TRBD2. CDR1 and CDR2 from the germline V gene are ENHRY and SYGVKD. V shed 3 bases and J 0 bases; nucleotides not matched to a gene: 15. The CDR3 has 19 amino acids.

This clonotype was seen many times. CDR3: CASSYSQGKRSYEQYF. Here the CDR3 DNA reads TGTGCCAGCAGTTACTCTCAGGGGAAAAGGTCCTACGAGCAGTACTTC. J is TRBJ2-7 and V is TRBV6-5; possibly TRBD1 for D (6 bases). Germline CDR1 is MNHEY and CDR2 is SVGAGI. Trimming removed 0 bases from V and 1 base from J, with 13 bases in between. CDR3 size: 16 residues.

In its sample, this clonotype was seen many times. This rearrangement joins TRBV11-2 to TRBJ2-5; TRBD1 might be the D (5 bases). This CDR3 spans 14 amino acids. Trimming stripped 5 bases from V and 4 bases from J, with 14 bases between. Per the germline V gene, CDR1 is SGHAT and CDR2 is FQNNGV. CDR3 loop: CASSPRVEGETQYF. The CDR3 nucleotides are TGTGCCAGCAGCCCCAGGGTAGAAGGAGAGACCCAGTACTTC.